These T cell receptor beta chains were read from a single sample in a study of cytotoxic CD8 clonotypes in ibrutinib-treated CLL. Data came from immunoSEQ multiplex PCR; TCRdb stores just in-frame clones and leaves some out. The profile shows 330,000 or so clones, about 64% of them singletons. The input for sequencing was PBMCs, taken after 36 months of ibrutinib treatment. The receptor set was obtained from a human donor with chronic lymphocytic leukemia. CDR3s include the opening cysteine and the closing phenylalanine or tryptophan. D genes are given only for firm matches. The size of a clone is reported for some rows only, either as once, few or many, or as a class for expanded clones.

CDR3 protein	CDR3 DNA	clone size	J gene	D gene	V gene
CASRTQTVPYAQYF	TGTGCCAGCAGGACCCAGACAGTACCCTACGCGCAGTACTTC	NA	TRBJ2-7	NA	TRBV28
CASSYSLAGGPHTQYF	TGTGCCAGCAGTTACTCTCTAGCGGGAGGGCCACATACGCAGTATTTT	NA	TRBJ2-3	TRBD2	TRBV6-5
CASSPTSARGGTDTQYF	TGTGCCAGCAGCCCCACTAGCGCCAGAGGGGGCACAGATACGCAGTATTTT	NA	TRBJ2-3	TRBD2	TRBV9
CASLIPDTQYF	TGTGCCAGTTTAATCCCGGATACGCAGTATTTT	NA	TRBJ2-3	NA	TRBV19
CASSSGSHNEQFF	TGTGCCAGCAGCTCCGGGAGCCACAATGAGCAGTTCTTC	NA	TRBJ2-1	NA	TRBV27
CASSWGDEQFF	TGTGCCAGCAGTTGGGGGGATGAGCAGTTCTTC	few	TRBJ2-1	NA	TRBV6-5
CATGSKFVADTQYF	TGTGCCACAGGGTCAAAGTTCGTGGCAGATACGCAGTATTTT	once	TRBJ2-3	NA	TRBV27
CASGTGNSYEQYF	TGTGCCAGCGGGACAGGGAATTCCTACGAGCAGTACTTC	NA	TRBJ2-7	TRBD1	TRBV6-6
CASTKGTTSTDTQYF	TGTGCCAGCACCAAAGGGACTACCAGCACAGATACGCAGTATTTT	NA	TRBJ2-3	TRBD2	TRBV9
CASSPRDRGDYEQYF	TGTGCCAGCAGCCCCCGGGACAGGGGGGACTACGAGCAGTACTTC	NA	TRBJ2-7	TRBD1	TRBV9
CASSDPGQGAYGYTF	TGTGCCAGCAGCGACCCGGGACAGGGGGCTTATGGCTACACCTTC	NA	TRBJ1-2	TRBD1	TRBV7-9
CASSLGGDPGAYEQYF	TGTGCCAGCAGCTTAGGAGGGGATCCGGGGGCCTACGAGCAGTACTTC	NA	TRBJ2-7	NA	TRBV11-2
CGTGINQPQHF	TGTGGCACAGGGATAAATCAGCCCCAGCATTTT	few	TRBJ1-5	NA	TRBV19
CASSEWTGGGQPQHF	TGCGCCAGCAGTGAGTGGACAGGGGGCGGACAGCCCCAGCATTTT	NA	TRBJ1-5	TRBD1	TRBV10-2
CASSVDWTSTDTQYF	TGTGCCAGCAGCGTAGACTGGACTAGCACAGATACGCAGTATTTT	NA	TRBJ2-3	NA	TRBV9
CASSTRRSSYNEQFF	TGTGCCAGCAGCACCCGGCGGTCCTCCTACAATGAGCAGTTCTTC	NA	TRBJ2-1	NA	TRBV7-2
CASGFRQGTYEQYF	TGTGCTAGTGGATTCAGACAGGGCACCTACGAGCAGTACTTC	NA	TRBJ2-7	TRBD1	TRBV12-5
CAISEYRQGLGGLTNEKLFF	TGTGCCATCAGTGAGTACCGACAGGGTTTAGGAGGATTGACTAATGAAAAACTGTTTTTT	NA	TRBJ1-4	TRBD1	TRBV10-3
CASSSRGQSSNEQFF	TGTGCCAGCAGCTCTAGGGGGCAGAGTAGCAATGAGCAGTTCTTC	few	TRBJ2-1	TRBD1	TRBV7-8
CAISEPDSRISYEQYF	TGTGCCATCAGTGAACCGGACAGTCGCATATCCTACGAGCAGTACTTC	NA	TRBJ2-7	NA	TRBV10-3
CASSHGTGGLANEKLFF	TGCGCCAGCAGCCATGGGACAGGGGGCTTGGCTAATGAAAAACTGTTTTTT	NA	TRBJ1-4	TRBD1	TRBV4-1
CASSLTTNREFF	TGTGCCAGCAGCTTAACGACGAACAGAGAGTTCTTC	NA	TRBJ2-1	NA	TRBV7-7
CSARGLRDYGYTF	TGCAGCGCCAGGGGGCTGAGGGACTATGGCTACACCTTC	NA	TRBJ1-2	TRBD1	TRBV29-1
CASSTGGGSYEQYF	TGTGCCAGCAGCACGGGCGGGGGGTCCTACGAGCAGTACTTC	NA	TRBJ2-7	TRBD2	TRBV7-9
CASSPHVLEQYF	TGTGCCAGCAGCCCCCACGTACTGGAGCAGTACTTC	NA	TRBJ2-7	NA	TRBV11-2
CASRDRAYEQYF	TGTGCCAGCCGGGACAGAGCCTACGAGCAGTACTTC	NA	TRBJ2-7	TRBD1	TRBV6-6
CASSPPETGLNYEQYF	TGTGCCAGCTCACCGCCCGAGACCGGATTAAACTACGAGCAGTACTTC	few	TRBJ2-7	NA	TRBV18